The rows below give T cell receptor beta chains drawn from one sample of a study of response to subunit inactivated influenza vaccine. Using its own MiXCR run on the RT-PCR reads, TCRdb lists one record per CDR3 protein. The table shows about 800,000 distinct CDR3 sequences, with approximately 21% occurring only once. The sequencing here drew on PBMCs from blood, taken 4 to 6 days after vaccination. These receptors came from a man aged 45-65 years who received an inactivated influenza vaccine. Both conserved end residues are part of each CDR3. Fields, in order: J gene, D gene, clone size, V gene, CDR3 DNA, CDR3 protein. A D gene is named only where the DNA matches it firmly. For some rows the clone size is stated as once, few or many, or as a class when expanded; others skip it.

J gene: TRBJ2-1
D gene: .
clone size: few
V gene: TRBV5-6
CDR3 DNA: TGTGCCTGTTCGGCGGACCCCATAGATGAGCAGTTCTTC
CDR3 protein: CACSADPIDEQFF

J gene: TRBJ2-7
D gene: TRBD2
clone size: .
V gene: TRBV27
CDR3 DNA: TGTGCCAGCGGGGAGGGCAGGGATATCTACGAGCAGTACTTC
CDR3 protein: CASGEGRDIYEQYF

J gene: TRBJ2-1
D gene: TRBD2
clone size: few
V gene: TRBV27
CDR3 DNA: TGTGCCAGCAGTTTGGGACTAGGTCCTTACAATGAGCAGTTCTTC
CDR3 protein: CASSLGLGPYNEQFF

J gene: TRBJ2-5
D gene: TRBD1
clone size: .
V gene: TRBV20-1
CDR3 DNA: TGCAGTGCTAGACCGGGGACAGTACCGGAGACCCAGTACTTC
CDR3 protein: CSARPGTVPETQYF

J gene: TRBJ2-4
D gene: .
clone size: few
V gene: TRBV20-1
CDR3 DNA: TGCAGTGCTAGAAGGTTGGGGGGAAGAGAGGTTGACAAAAACATTCAGTACTTC
CDR3 protein: CSARRLGGREVDKNIQYF

J gene: TRBJ2-1
D gene: TRBD2
clone size: .
V gene: TRBV7-2
CDR3 DNA: TGTGCCAGCAGCCGTAGCGGGAGAAGTAATGAGCAGTTCTTC
CDR3 protein: CASSRSGRSNEQFF

J gene: TRBJ2-1
D gene: TRBD1
clone size: many
V gene: TRBV6-1
CDR3 DNA: TGTGCCAGCAAAAAACAAGGACAGGCGCTGGATGAGCAGTTCTTC
CDR3 protein: CASKKQGQALDEQFF

J gene: TRBJ2-3
D gene: .
clone size: .
V gene: TRBV5-8
CDR3 DNA: TGTGCCAGCAGCTTGGCCTGGGGAGGAGATACGCAGTATTTT
CDR3 protein: CASSLAWGGDTQYF

J gene: TRBJ2-7
D gene: TRBD2
clone size: few
V gene: TRBV4-2
CDR3 DNA: TGTGCCAGCAGCCAAGATGTGTTAGGACTCTTGGGAGCGGGAGAGCAGTACTTC
CDR3 protein: CASSQDVLGLLGAGEQYF

J gene: TRBJ2-2
D gene: .
clone size: few
V gene: TRBV4-1
CDR3 DNA: TGCGCCAGCAGCCAAGATTACCCGATTCCCACCGGGGAGCTGTTTTTT
CDR3 protein: CASSQDYPIPTGELFF

J gene: TRBJ2-7
D gene: .
clone size: .
V gene: TRBV7-9
CDR3 DNA: TGTGCCAGCAGCAGGGACGTCCACGAGCAGTACTTC
CDR3 protein: CASSRDVHEQYF

J gene: TRBJ2-5
D gene: .
clone size: few
V gene: TRBV5-1
CDR3 DNA: TGCGCCAGCAGCCTGGGTTATAGAGGAGGAGAGACCCAGTACTTC
CDR3 protein: CASSLGYRGGETQYF

J gene: TRBJ2-5
D gene: .
clone size: few
V gene: TRBV18
CDR3 DNA: TGTGCCAGCTCACCCTCGACGGGGGAGGCGAAGACCCAGTACTTC
CDR3 protein: CASSPSTGEAKTQYF

J gene: TRBJ2-7
D gene: .
clone size: many
V gene: TRBV4-2
CDR3 DNA: TGTGCCAGCAGCCAAGACAGGGCCTACGAGCAGTACTTC
CDR3 protein: CASSQDRAYEQYF

J gene: TRBJ2-1
D gene: .
clone size: few
V gene: TRBV28
CDR3 DNA: TGTGCCAGCACTATAACAGGGCCGATTAACTACAATGAGCAGTTCTTC
CDR3 protein: CASTITGPINYNEQFF

J gene: TRBJ1-5
D gene: TRBD1
clone size: .
V gene: TRBV28
CDR3 DNA: TGTGCCAGCAGGCAGGGGGTTAGCAATCAGCCCCAGCATTTT
CDR3 protein: CASRQGVSNQPQHF

J gene: TRBJ2-3
D gene: .
clone size: few
V gene: TRBV4-3
CDR3 DNA: TGCGCCAGCAGCCAAGGACCGGGACAATCAAGCACAGATACGCAGTATTTT
CDR3 protein: CASSQGPGQSSTDTQYF

J gene: TRBJ2-2
D gene: TRBD2
clone size: many
V gene: TRBV4-2
CDR3 DNA: TGTGCCAGCAGCCAAGCGGGGGGGCTTGGAACCGGGGAGCTGTTTTTT
CDR3 protein: CASSQAGGLGTGELFF

J gene: TRBJ2-1
D gene: .
clone size: few
V gene: TRBV4-2
CDR3 DNA: TGTGCCAGCAGCATCAACCGAGCGGAGCTCTACAATGAGCAGTTCTTC
CDR3 protein: CASSINRAELYNEQFF

J gene: TRBJ1-2
D gene: .
clone size: .
V gene: TRBV5-1
CDR3 DNA: TGCGCCAGCACTCCCGGGCCCCGGGACGATGGCTACACCTTC
CDR3 protein: CASTPGPRDDGYTF

J gene: TRBJ1-2
D gene: .
clone size: few
V gene: TRBV6-1
CDR3 DNA: TGTGCCAGCAAGGGAGCAGGGGCGCATGGCTACACCTTC
CDR3 protein: CASKGAGAHGYTF

J gene: TRBJ2-4
D gene: .
clone size: few
V gene: TRBV7-9
CDR3 DNA: TGTGCCAGCAGCTTCGGGGGACTCCAAGCCAAAAACATTCAGTACTTC
CDR3 protein: CASSFGGLQAKNIQYF

J gene: TRBJ2-1
D gene: .
clone size: once
V gene: TRBV7-2
CDR3 DNA: TGTGCCAGCAGCTTAATAGGGCGGGACAATGAGCAGTTCTTC
CDR3 protein: CASSLIGRDNEQFF

J gene: TRBJ2-1
D gene: TRBD2
clone size: many
V gene: TRBV12-3/TRBV12-4
CDR3 DNA: TGTGCCTGCAGTTCAGGGACTAGCGGGAGGGCCAGGTCCTACAATGAGCAGTTCTTC
CDR3 protein: CACSSGTSGRARSYNEQFF

J gene: TRBJ2-1
D gene: TRBD2
clone size: few
V gene: TRBV18
CDR3 DNA: TGTGCCAGCTCACTCCCGGGACTAGCGGGGGGGCACGTGGTAAATGAGCAGTTCTTC
CDR3 protein: CASSLPGLAGGHVVNEQFF

J gene: TRBJ2-1
D gene: .
clone size: .
V gene: TRBV5-1
CDR3 DNA: TGCGCCAGCAGCTCGGACGGAACTTCCTACAATGAGCAGTTCTTC
CDR3 protein: CASSSDGTSYNEQFF

J gene: TRBJ2-7
D gene: TRBD1
clone size: .
V gene: TRBV7-2
CDR3 DNA: TGTGCCACCCGGGGACAGGGAGTCCACGAGCAGTACTTC
CDR3 protein: CATRGQGVHEQYF

J gene: TRBJ2-2
D gene: .
clone size: many
V gene: TRBV4-2
CDR3 DNA: TGTGCCAGCAGCCAAGTTAGCGGAGAGGTCGGGGAGCTGTTTTTT
CDR3 protein: CASSQVSGEVGELFF

J gene: TRBJ1-1
D gene: .
clone size: .
V gene: TRBV6-5
CDR3 DNA: TGTGCCAGCCTAGCGGGGAACACTGAAGCTTTCTTT
CDR3 protein: CASLAGNTEAFF

J gene: TRBJ2-1
D gene: TRBD2
clone size: few
V gene: TRBV3-1
CDR3 DNA: TGTGCCAGCAGCCAAGACCTTCGGGGGGGGCAGTTCTTC
CDR3 protein: CASSQDLRGGQFF